This T cell receptor (beta chain) was observed in a study of blood T cell repertoires in COVID-19. Trimming took off 1 base at V and 6 bases at J, with 7 bases between the two ends. The CDR3 runs to 14 residues. The germline V gene encodes CDR1 MNHEY and CDR2 SMNVEV (reference sequence). Measured with immunoSEQ multiplex PCR; TCRdb has only the in-frame clones, and not every one. The sample gives fewer than 600,000 clones, 88% of which show up once; approximately 1.8% is in the top ten. The study assigned cohorts using participant-reported clinical history. This chain links TRBV27 with TRBJ1-6, with no clear D. The sequence derives from a woman between 40 and 55 years old who had recovered from COVID-19. The sequenced sample was PBMCs or T cells enriched from blood (not recorded which). CDR3 amino acids: CASSLLGGNSPLHF. For the CDR3, the DNA is TGTGCCAGCAGTTTATTGGGAGGTAATTCACCCCTCCACTTT.